The rows below give T cell receptor beta chains drawn from one sample of a study of blood T cell repertoires in COVID-19. TCRdb's copy holds only in-frame clones and misses some; the assay was immunoSEQ multiplex PCR. This sample has 250,000 to 300,000 clones; roughly 90% occur once, and the top ten carry under 3%. Sequenced: PBMCs or T cells enriched from blood (not recorded which). All receptors derive from a woman aged 45-59 years who had been exposed to COVID-19. CDR3s include the opening cysteine and the closing phenylalanine or tryptophan. Each record gives: clone size, D gene, J gene, V gene, CDR3 DNA, CDR3 protein. D genes are given only for firm matches. Size tells how often a clone was seen (once, few, many) or the class of an expanded clone, and some rows leave it out.

>few|-|TRBJ1-1|TRBV25-1
TGTGCCAGCAGTGAATATCAGGGAGGGGACACTGAAGCTTTCTTT
CASSEYQGGDTEAFF
>once|-|TRBJ2-1|TRBV5-4
TGTGCCAGCAGCTTAGGAGGCGGCAGCTCCTACAATGAGCAGTTCTTC
CASSLGGGSSYNEQFF
>-|TRBD1|TRBJ1-2|TRBV5-1
TGCGCCAGCAGCTCAAGCCTGGACAGGTGGAACTATGGCTACACCTTC
CASSSSLDRWNYGYTF
>-|-|TRBJ2-3|TRBV30
TGTGCCTGGAGTGAGACAGCAAGCACAGATACGCAGTATTTT
CAWSETASTDTQYF
>-|-|TRBJ1-2|TRBV5-1
TGCGCCAGCGCCACCTCGGACAGTAACTATGGCTACACCTTC
CASATSDSNYGYTF
>-|TRBD1|TRBJ1-4|TRBV7-9
TGTGCCAGCAGCTCGACAGGGCCCAATGAAAAACTGTTTTTT
CASSSTGPNEKLFF
>-|-|TRBJ2-1|TRBV27
TGTGCCAGCATGCAGCGTGAAGCTAATGAGCAGTTCTTC
CASMQREANEQFF
>-|TRBD1|TRBJ1-2|TRBV11-2
TGTGCCAGCAGCGTAGAGCCAGGGGGTGGGGATGGCTACACCTTC
CASSVEPGGGDGYTF
>-|-|TRBJ1-1|TRBV10-3
TGTGCCATCAGTGAGTCGAGCATAGACATCACTGAAGCTTTCTTT
CAISESSIDITEAFF
>once|TRBD1|TRBJ1-1|TRBV27
TGTGCCAGCACCACAGGGGGCGGCCTCACTGAAGCTTTCTTT
CASTTGGGLTEAFF
>-|TRBD2|TRBJ2-3|TRBV7-9
TGTGCCAGCAGCTTAGCTAGCGGGGTTGATACGCAGTATTTT
CASSLASGVDTQYF
>-|-|TRBJ2-7|TRBV10-3
TGTGCCACACTTGAGAGGGACACCAACTACGAGCAGTACTTC
CATLERDTNYEQYF
>-|-|TRBJ2-2|TRBV19
TGTGCCAGTAGTTCCCCTGGGGAGCTGTTTTTT
CASSSPGELFF
>-|-|TRBJ2-5|TRBV7-2
TGTGCCAGCAGCTCGGACCCAAAGGGGGAGACCCAGTACTTC
CASSSDPKGETQYF
>once|TRBD1|TRBJ2-1|TRBV10-3
TGTGCCATCAGTGAGGGGCCTCGGGACAGTTCCTACAATGAGCAGTTCTTC
CAISEGPRDSSYNEQFF
>-|TRBD1|TRBJ1-2|TRBV5-1
TGCGCCAGCAGCTCGACAGGGGATTATGGCTACACCTTC
CASSSTGDYGYTF
>-|-|TRBJ2-7|TRBV6-1
TGTGCCAGCAGTGAACGGCTAGGGGGATCGTCCTACGAGCAGTACTTC
CASSERLGGSSYEQYF
>-|-|TRBJ1-5|TRBV7-9
TGTGCCAGCAGCTTATCTTCCGGTCAGCCCCAGCATTTT
CASSLSSGQPQHF
>-|-|TRBJ1-1|TRBV11-2
TGTGCCAGCAGCTTAGGGAGGTCGGGAGGGCGGGGTGTTAGCGCTGAAGCTTTCTTT
CASSLGRSGGRGVSAEAFF
>-|TRBD1|TRBJ2-1|TRBV27
TGTGCCAGCAGACCCGGGACAGTATCCCAAAATGAGCAGTTCTTC
CASRPGTVSQNEQFF
>-|-|TRBJ2-1|TRBV3-1/TRBV3-2
TGTGCCAGCAGCCAAGTATTTCGGGGTCTCCGACGGGGTGGTAATGAGCAGTTCTTC
CASSQVFRGLRRGGNEQFF
>-|-|TRBJ2-5|TRBV29-1
TGCAGCGTCCTCCGGGACAATCAAGAGACCCAGTACTTC
CSVLRDNQETQYF
>-|TRBD1|TRBJ1-5|TRBV19
TGTGCCAGTAGTGATACAGGGGGCGTCGGTCAGCCCCAGCATTTT
CASSDTGGVGQPQHF
>few|-|TRBJ1-4|TRBV20-1
TGCAGTGCTAGTTGGCGCAGGGGTGATGAAAAACTGTTTTTT
CSASWRRGDEKLFF
>-|-|TRBJ2-3|TRBV5-1
TGCGCCAGCAAGGAGGGGGGGTTGAATACGCAGTATTTT
CASKEGGLNTQYF
>-|TRBD1|TRBJ1-3|TRBV9
TGTGCCAGCAGCGGGACAGGTGGAAACACCATATATTTT
CASSGTGGNTIYF
>-|TRBD1|TRBJ1-2|TRBV11-2
TGTGCCAGCAGCTTCCGGACAGGGGATGGCTACACCTTC
CASSFRTGDGYTF
>-|TRBD1|TRBJ2-5|TRBV5-1
TGCGCCAGCAGCACTGGACAGGGGAAAGAGACCCAGTACTTC
CASSTGQGKETQYF
>-|TRBD1|TRBJ2-7|TRBV3-1/TRBV3-2
TGTGCCAGCAGCCAGCTAGGGACAGGCACCGAGCAGTACTTC
CASSQLGTGTEQYF
>-|TRBD2|TRBJ2-7|TRBV3-1/TRBV3-2
TGTGCCAGCAGCCAAGGTCCTAGCGGGGGCCCCCCCTTTCCCTACGAGCAGTACTTC
CASSQGPSGGPPFPYEQYF
>-|TRBD1|TRBJ2-2|TRBV5-8
TGTGCCAGCAGCTTGTCCGGGACAGGGGGCACCGGGGAGCTGTTTTTT
CASSLSGTGGTGELFF
>-|-|TRBJ2-2|TRBV4-1
TGCGCCAGCAGCCTCGTAGCCCCCGGGGAGCTGTTTTTT
CASSLVAPGELFF
>-|-|TRBJ1-5|TRBV5-1
TGCGCCAGCAGCTCGACGGGGGATCAGCCCCAGCATTTT
CASSSTGDQPQHF
>-|TRBD2|TRBJ2-7|TRBV29-1
TGCAGCGTTCCGGGACTAGCGTCTCCTTGGGGGAACGAGCAGTACTTC
CSVPGLASPWGNEQYF
>-|TRBD1|TRBJ1-2|TRBV27
TGTGCCAGCAGACCCCGGGGGACAGTGGGCCCTTTTGGCTACACCTTC
CASRPRGTVGPFGYTF
>-|-|TRBJ1-1|TRBV7-2
TGTGCCAGCAGCCCAGGCATATCAGTGAACACTGAAGCTTTCTTT
CASSPGISVNTEAFF
>-|TRBD2|TRBJ2-7|TRBV7-2
TGTGCCAGCACCCCCTATTTTAGCGGGGCGGAACAGTACTTC
CASTPYFSGAEQYF
>-|TRBD1|TRBJ2-3|TRBV4-1
TGCGCCAGCAGCCAATCGGCCGGGACAGGGGACGGAAGCACAGATACGCAGTATTTT
CASSQSAGTGDGSTDTQYF